A single sample is the source of the 25 T cell receptor beta chains below, sequenced in a study of T cells in Graves' hyperthyroidism and ophthalmopathy. Amplification yielded TCR beta CDR3 regions, with RNA transcripts as the source. First-round RT-PCR with HTBI primers amplified the TCR CDR3 region. TCRdb reprocessed the multiplex PCR reads with MiXCR, giving one entry per CDR3 protein. This sample has some 560,000 distinct CDR3 sequences, with around 13% found just once. Sequencing was done on a sample of blood. These receptors were taken from a middle-aged woman with Graves' hyperthyroidism.

This sequence joins TRBV20-1 and TRBJ1-6; D may be TRBD1 (5 bases). Between the trimmed V and J ends, which lost 3 bases and 4 bases, there was a span of 16 bases. The CDR3 extends over 16 amino acids. CDR1 is DFQATT and CDR2 is SNEGSKA in the germline V gene (reference sequence). CDR3 residues: CSASRSGQSYNSPLHF. The CDR3 DNA sequence: TGCAGTGCTAGTAGGTCAGGACAATCTTATAATTCACCCCTCCACTTT.

Ten or more counts support this clonotype. V gene TRBV5-6 combines with J gene TRBJ2-7, with 9 bases lining up with TRBD2. The CDR3 runs to 15 residues. V trimming: 1 base; J trimming: 2 bases; junction bases outside the gene matches: 4. Germline assignment: CDR1 SGHDT and CDR2 YYEEEE. The CDR3 region is CASSLPSGNTYEQYF. The CDR3 coding sequence is TGTGCCAGCAGCTTGCCTAGCGGGAATACCTACGAGCAGTACTTC. Full variable domain (missing parts from reference TRBV5-6 and TRBJ2-7): DAGVTQSPTHLIKTRGQQVTLRCSPKSGHDTVSWYQQALGQGPQFIFQYYEEEERQRGNFPDRFSGHQFPNYSSELNVNALLLGDSALYLCASSLPSGNTYEQYFGPGTRLTVT.

V and J are TRBV5-1 and TRBJ2-1; 8 bases align to TRBD2. J gave up 6 bases and V 3 bases, and 5 bases lay outside the gene matches. The CDR3 spans 14 residues. Germline V gene sequence: CDR1 SGHRS, CDR2 YFSETQ. The DNA for the CDR3 is TGCGCCAGCAGCTACGGGGGGGCCACCAATGAGCAGTTCTTC. This codes for CASSYGGATNEQFF.

This clonotype was detected only a few times. The chain couples TRBV5-6 to TRBJ2-7; unclear D gene. The CDR3 runs 14 residues. The germline V and J ends were trimmed by 0 bases and 0 bases, with 7 bases remaining between them. In germline, CDR1 is SGHDT, CDR2 YYEEEE. CDR3 amino acids: CASSLVPSSYEQYF. The CDR3 DNA reads as TGTGCCAGCAGCTTGGTCCCTAGCTCCTACGAGCAGTACTTC.

This clonotype was picked up many times. This chain uses TRBV5-4 with TRBJ2-2, with TRBD1 matching over 8 bases. This CDR3 is built from 16 residues. Germline CDR1 reads SGHNT; CDR2 reads YYREEE (reference sequence). V trimming: 1 base; J trimming: 7 bases; junction bases outside the gene matches: 9. CDR3 amino acids: CASSLSTGEKGGELFF. The CDR3 nucleotides are TGTGCCAGCAGCTTGTCGACAGGGGAGAAGGGCGGGGAGCTGTTTTTT.

This clonotype was seen ten or more times. V is TRBV5-1 and J is TRBJ2-3, with a tentative D call TRBD2 (6 bases). V was shortened by 4 bases and J by 0 bases, with 9 bases between the two germline ends. Germline CDR1 and CDR2: SGHRS and YFSETQ. This CDR3 contains 14 residues. The CDR3: CASSHGTSTDTQYF. The CDR3 DNA follows: TGCGCCAGCAGCCACGGGACTAGCACAGATACGCAGTATTTT. The variable domain in full, completed from reference TRBV5-1 and TRBJ2-3, reads KAGVTQTPRYLIKTRGQQVTLSCSPISGHRSVSWYQQTPGQGLQFLFEYFSETQRNKGNFPGRFSGRQFSNSRSEMNVSTLELGDSALYLCASSHGTSTDTQYFGPGTRLTVL.

This clonotype was picked up a small number of times. This rearrangement joins TRBV6-2 or TRBV6-3 to TRBJ2-1; 12 bases align to TRBD2. This CDR3 spans 17 amino acids. The J segment lost 7 bases and the V segment lost 6 bases, leaving 13 bases of the junction unmatched. The V gene's germline CDR1 is MNHEY and CDR2 SVGEGT. The CDR3 sequence is CASSQSRGLAGKNEQFF. The CDR3 DNA reads as TGTGCCAGCAGCCAGAGTAGGGGACTAGCGGGTAAAAATGAGCAGTTCTTC.

This clonotype has at least ten counts. CDR3 protein: CASALTSGLQETQYF. The CDR3 bases are TGTGCTAGTGCCTTGACTAGCGGGCTTCAAGAGACCCAGTACTTC. J is TRBJ2-5 and V is TRBV12-5, with TRBD2 matching 10 bases. Germline loops: CDR1 LGHNT, CDR2 FRNRAP. V lost 7 bases and J lost 2; bases outside the gene matches: 7. The CDR3 has 15 residues.

This clonotype was observed at least ten times. The chain is built from TRBV30 and TRBJ1-2; a weak D match, TRBD1 (6 bases). The CDR3 has 15 residues. Germline V lookup: CDR1 GTSNPN, CDR2 SVGIG (reference sequence). V shed 4 bases and J shed 0 bases, with 15 bases lying between them. Here the CDR3 DNA reads TGTGCCTGGATAGCGGGGGGCCTGGCTAACTATGGCTACACCTTC. Translation: CAWIAGGLANYGYTF.

This chain joins TRBV6-6 and TRBJ2-7; no firm D call. Per germline, CDR1 MNHNY and CDR2 SVGAGI (reference sequence). The V end was cut by 2 bases, the J end by 5 bases, with 7 bases between. The CDR3 is 12 amino acids. DNA of the CDR3: TGTGCCAGCAGTTACGATGGAGACGAGCAGTACTTC. Its protein is CASSYDGDEQYF.

This clonotype was seen a handful of times. The chain employs TRBV3-1 and TRBJ2-7, with 7 bases identical to TRBD1. The germline V gene has CDR1 LGHDT and CDR2 YNNKEL (reference sequence). This CDR3 has 14 residues. With 1 base clipped from V and 3 bases from J, the junction kept 3 bases outside the gene matches. The CDR3 sequence: CASSQVQGSYEQYF. The CDR3 nucleotides read TGTGCCAGCAGCCAAGTACAGGGGAGCTACGAGCAGTACTTC.

A note on this clonotype: A single base separates this from a much larger clone, so it may be a read error. The chain joins TRBV3-1 to TRBJ1-2; D is possibly TRBD1 (6 bases). This CDR3 spans 13 amino acids. Germline V gives CDR1 LGHDT, CDR2 YNNKEL (reference sequence). In DNA form, the CDR3 reads TGTGCCAACAGCCAAGGGGGGCTTGATGGCTACACCTTC. Protein product: CANSQGGLDGYTF.

This clonotype was counted between two and nine times. The CDR3 sequence: CASSLQAASSGANVLTF. The CDR3 coding sequence is TGTGCCAGCTCACTCCAGGCAGCCAGCTCTGGGGCCAACGTCCTGACTTTC. The chain links TRBV18 to TRBJ2-6; D not resolved. The germline gives CDR1 KGHSH, CDR2 LQKENI. Trimming left V 4 bases short and J 0 bases short, with 13 bases between. The CDR3 is made up of 17 amino acids.

This clonotype was observed at least ten times. This sequence joins TRBV20-1 and TRBJ2-5, with 11 nucleotides matching TRBD2. The ends lost 1 base at V and 10 bases at J; junction bases unmatched: 8. The CDR3 extends over 14 amino acids. Per the germline V gene, CDR1 is DFQATT and CDR2 is SNEGSKA (reference sequence). This chain's CDR3 is CSARGTSGRWDQYF. The CDR3, as DNA: TGCAGTGCTAGAGGAACTAGCGGGAGATGGGACCAGTACTTC.

The V and J genes are TRBV11-3 and TRBJ2-3; D may be TRBD1 (7 bases). The CDR3 spans 16 residues. Germline CDR1 is SGHNT and CDR2 is YENEEA. The V gene lost 5 bases and the J gene lost 3 bases, with 18 bases spanning the gap. The CDR3 DNA reads as TGTGCCAGCAGCAATCCGGAGGGACAGATAACAGATACGCAGTATTTT. Amino acid sequence: CASSNPEGQITDTQYF. The whole variable domain, filled in from reference TRBV11-3 and TRBJ2-3, reads EAGVVQSPRYKIIEKKQPVAFWCNPISGHNTLYWYLQNLGQGPELLIRYENEEAVDDSQLPKDRFSAERLKGVDSTLKIQPAELGDSAVYLCASSNPEGQITDTQYFGPGTRLTVL.

This sequence joins TRBV19 and TRBJ1-1, with D maybe TRBD1 (6 bases). Germline V gene sequence: CDR1 LNHDA, CDR2 SQIVND (reference sequence). V lost 5 bases and J 1 base, leaving 11 bases between the germline ends. The CDR3 sequence is 14 residues long. CDR3 loop: CASSPPGQNTEAFF. The CDR3 DNA reads as TGTGCCAGTAGTCCCCCGGGACAGAACACTGAAGCTTTCTTT.

The V and J genes are TRBV27 and TRBJ1-5; TRBD1 might be the D (5 bases). CDR1 and CDR2 (germline): MNHEY, SMNVEV (reference sequence). The ends were cut back, 0 bases at V and 4 bases at J, with 10 bases in the middle. The CDR3 runs to 15 residues. CDR3 DNA sequence: TGTGCCAGCAGTTTATCCCCAGGGTCAAATCAGCCCCAGCATTTT. The encoded protein is CASSLSPGSNQPQHF.

CDR3 bases: TGTGCCAGCAGCTCCCGGACTAGCGGGAGTGCCCCAGATACGCAGTATTTT. Translating gives CASSSRTSGSAPDTQYF. The rearrangement uses TRBV7-2 and TRBJ2-3; 13 bases align to TRBD2. The CDR3 covers 17 residues. Looked up from germline, CDR1 is SGHTA and CDR2 is FQGNSA. The trim removed 4 bases at V and 4 bases at J, leaving 8 bases unmatched.

Ten or more counts support this clonotype. The chain joins TRBV11-2 to TRBJ2-5, with 9 nucleotides matching TRBD1. J gave up 5 bases and V 8 bases, and 18 bases lay outside the gene matches. CDR3 length: 17 residues. The germline gives CDR1 SGHAT, CDR2 FQNNGV. CDR3: CASSDRGTGYSHETQYF. In DNA form, the CDR3 reads TGTGCCAGCTCCGATCGGGGGACAGGGTACTCTCACGAGACCCAGTACTTC.

This clonotype was found many times. V usage is TRBV9 and J usage is TRBJ1-4, with D tentatively TRBD1 (6 bases). V was trimmed by 1 base and J by 6 bases, leaving 16 bases between them. CDR1 and CDR2 (germline): SGDLS, YYNGEE. CDR3 size: 16 residues. The CDR3 protein is CASSVLPGGVDEKLFF. The CDR3 DNA follows: TGTGCCAGCAGCGTACTCCCGGGGGGCGTGGATGAAAAACTGTTTTTT.

This clonotype was observed many times. This chain connects TRBV28 to TRBJ2-4; 11 nucleotides agree with TRBD2. Germline CDR1 reads MDHEN; CDR2 reads SYDVKM. There are 19 residues in the CDR3. With 4 bases clipped from V and 0 bases from J, the junction kept 11 bases outside the gene matches. The CDR3 region has the DNA TGTGCCAGCAGTTGGCTAGCGGGAGGCACTCAACTAGCCAAAAACATTCAGTACTTC. Protein: CASSWLAGGTQLAKNIQYF. Using reference TRBV28 and TRBJ2-4 for the parts outside the CDR3, the full variable domain is DVKVTQSSRYLVKRTGEKVFLECVQDMDHENMFWYRQDPGLGLRLIYFSYDVKMKEKGDIPEGYSVSREKKERFSLILESASTNQTSMYLCASSWLAGGTQLAKNIQYFGAGTRLSVL.

As concerns this clonotype: This may be a read error, as it is one base from a much larger clone. V and J are TRBV7-9 and TRBJ1-2; D gene unclear. This CDR3 has 14 residues. The germline V gene has CDR1 SEHNR and CDR2 FQNEAQ (reference sequence). CDR3 sequence: CAGSLNQAWEGYTF. DNA for the CDR3: TGTGCCGGCAGCTTAAATCAGGCCTGGGAGGGCTACACCTTC.

This clonotype turned up a few times. V usage is TRBV19 and J usage is TRBJ2-7; no clear D gene. Germline values: CDR1 LNHDA, CDR2 SQIVND (reference sequence). The CDR3 is made up of 15 amino acids. V was shortened by 6 bases and J by 0 bases, with 15 bases between the two germline ends. The CDR3 nucleotides are TGTGCCAGTAGGAGTGAAAAGTTGGGCTCCTACGAGCAGTACTTC. Translation gives CASRSEKLGSYEQYF.

The table lists this clonotype with many counts. The CDR3 spells CASSLGLPGNTIYF. CDR3 DNA: TGTGCCAGCAGTTTAGGGTTACCTGGAAACACCATATATTTT. This chain links TRBV12-3 or TRBV12-4 with TRBJ1-3; D gene uncertain. Trimming shortened V by 1 base and J by 2 bases, and 6 bases separated the two germline ends. The CDR3 has 14 amino acids.

This clonotype came up a few times. The genes are TRBV28 and TRBJ1-1; unclear D gene. This CDR3 is 12 amino acids long. Germline assignment: CDR1 MDHEN and CDR2 SYDVKM. Trimming left V 3 bases short and J 5 bases short, with 7 bases between. The CDR3 spells CASSFDGTEAFF. CDR3 bases: TGTGCCAGCAGTTTCGATGGGACTGAAGCTTTCTTT.